This T cell receptor (beta chain) was obtained from a study of untreated major depressive disorder. Study-level results: Findings may not generalize because the study sample was small.

The germline V gene encodes CDR1 SGHVS and CDR2 FQNEAQ. With 1 base clipped from V and 6 bases from J, the junction kept 9 bases outside the gene matches. CDR3 length equals 18 residues. Some clones are missing from TCRdb's copy, which holds only in-frame ones; the method was immunoSEQ multiplex PCR. This sample has 20,000 to 25,000 clones, with nearly 90% found just once. No current or lifetime mood disorder and depressive symptom score of 5 or less defined controls. Blood, about 31 ml, was drawn into EDTA tubes. Comments on this clone: Its antigen remains unidentified.

The rearrangement uses TRBV7-8 and TRBJ2-7, with TRBD2 matching 16 bases. Sequenced sample: CD4+ T cells from PBMCs. The sequence was collected from a woman aged 40 to 50 in good health. CDR3 amino acids: CASSLGQGTSGRAFEQYF. CDR3 bases: TGTGCCAGCAGCTTAGGGCAAGGGACTAGCGGGAGGGCCTTCGAGCAGTACTTC.